This TCR beta chain was observed in a study of early T cells in non-severe SARS-CoV-2 infection. TCRdb used MiXCR to reprocess the 5' RACE reads, holding one entry per CDR3 protein. The sample records 65,000 to 80,000 distinct CDR3 sequences, around 13% being singletons. CDR3 length: 15 amino acids. V lost 1 base and J lost 6; bases outside the gene matches: 8. Germline-derived CDR1 and CDR2 are SGHRS and YFSETQ. Only one count was recorded for this clonotype. The sequenced sample consisted of whole blood. This rearrangement joins TRBV5-1 to TRBJ2-7; 9 nucleotides align to TRBD1. The clonotype comes from an adult who was a healthcare worker with PCR-confirmed SARS-CoV-2 infection or an uninfected control (not recorded which). The CDR3 protein is CASSLSGQGLIEQYF. CDR3 nucleotide sequence: TGCGCCAGCAGCTTGTCGGGACAGGGATTGATCGAGCAGTACTTC.